Listed below are T cell receptor beta chains from one sample, sequenced in a study of blood T cells in healthy people across ages. TCRdb re-called the 5' RACE reads through MiXCR, storing one row per CDR3 protein. In the table there are 1.5 million to 2 million distinct CDR3 sequences, under 30% of which are singletons. The sample comprised blood. Receptors were obtained from a woman aged 25 to 39 in good health. Each CDR3 is given with its conserved first and last residue. The order of the fields is CDR3 DNA, CDR3 protein, V gene, J gene, clone size, D gene. The D gene is left open where the match is weak. Clone size appears in some rows only: once, few, many, or a class for an expanded clone.

CDR3 DNA: TGTGCCAGCAGCTTCAGCGAGCGGAACACAGATACGCAGTATTTT; CDR3 protein: CASSFSERNTDTQYF; V gene: TRBV5-5; J gene: TRBJ2-3; clone size: few; D gene: -
CDR3 DNA: TGCGCCAGCAGCCAAACGACCGGGACCTACGAGCAGTACTTC; CDR3 protein: CASSQTTGTYEQYF; V gene: TRBV4-3; J gene: TRBJ2-7; clone size: -; D gene: -
CDR3 DNA: TGTGCCAGCAGTTACTCCCAACAGGGCGGTGAAAAACGGTTTTTT; CDR3 protein: CASSYSQQGGEKRFF; V gene: TRBV6-6; J gene: TRBJ1-4; clone size: -; D gene: -
CDR3 DNA: TGCGCCAGCAGCCAAGATGGGCTGGCGGGGGCCCAAGAGACCCAGTACTTC; CDR3 protein: CASSQDGLAGAQETQYF; V gene: TRBV4-1; J gene: TRBJ2-5; clone size: -; D gene: -
CDR3 DNA: TGCAGCGCCAGAGGGGCTACGGGTGGAGGTGAGCAGTTCTTC; CDR3 protein: CSARGATGGGEQFF; V gene: TRBV29-1; J gene: TRBJ2-1; clone size: -; D gene: -
CDR3 DNA: TGTGCCAGCAGTTTAAAGAACACCGGGGAGCTGTTTTTT; CDR3 protein: CASSLKNTGELFF; V gene: TRBV12-3/TRBV12-4; J gene: TRBJ2-2; clone size: -; D gene: -
CDR3 DNA: TGTGCCAGCAGTTCATCGGACAGGGGAGGTGAAAAACTGTTTTTT; CDR3 protein: CASSSSDRGGEKLFF; V gene: TRBV12-3/TRBV12-4; J gene: TRBJ1-4; clone size: few; D gene: TRBD1
CDR3 DNA: TGCAGCGTTGGCGCAGGACCCCTCCGCTCCTACAATGAGCAGTTCTTC; CDR3 protein: CSVGAGPLRSYNEQFF; V gene: TRBV29-1; J gene: TRBJ2-1; clone size: -; D gene: -
CDR3 DNA: TGCAGCGTTACAGGGAACGAAAAACTGTTTTTT; CDR3 protein: CSVTGNEKLFF; V gene: TRBV29-1; J gene: TRBJ1-4; clone size: -; D gene: -
CDR3 DNA: TGTGCCAGCAGCTCCAGCCAGAACACTGAAGCTTTCTTT; CDR3 protein: CASSSSQNTEAFF; V gene: TRBV7-3; J gene: TRBJ1-1; clone size: -; D gene: -
CDR3 DNA: TGTGCCAGCAGTCCTTTTGACCCCGGCAGGTCTAACTATGGCTACACCTTC; CDR3 protein: CASSPFDPGRSNYGYTF; V gene: TRBV12-3/TRBV12-4; J gene: TRBJ1-2; clone size: -; D gene: -
CDR3 DNA: TGCAGTGCTAGACAGAAGGCTACGCAGTATTTT; CDR3 protein: CSARQKATQYF; V gene: TRBV20-1; J gene: TRBJ2-3; clone size: many; D gene: -
CDR3 DNA: TGTGCCAGCAGTTCTAGCGGGGCGCGTCGGCAGTACTTC; CDR3 protein: CASSSSGARRQYF; V gene: TRBV28; J gene: TRBJ2-7; clone size: -; D gene: TRBD2